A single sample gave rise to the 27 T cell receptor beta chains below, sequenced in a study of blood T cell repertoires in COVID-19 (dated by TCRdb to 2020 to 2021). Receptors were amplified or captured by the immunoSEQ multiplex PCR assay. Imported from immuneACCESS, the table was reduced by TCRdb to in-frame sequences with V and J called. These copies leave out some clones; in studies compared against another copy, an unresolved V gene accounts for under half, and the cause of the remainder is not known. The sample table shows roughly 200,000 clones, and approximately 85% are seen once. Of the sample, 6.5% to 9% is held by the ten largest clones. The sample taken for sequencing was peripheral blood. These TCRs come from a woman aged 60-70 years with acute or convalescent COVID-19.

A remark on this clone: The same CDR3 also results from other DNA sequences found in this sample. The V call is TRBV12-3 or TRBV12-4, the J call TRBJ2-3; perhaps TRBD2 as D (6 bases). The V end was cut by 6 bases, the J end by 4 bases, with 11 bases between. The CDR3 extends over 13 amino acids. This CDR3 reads CASSIGGPDTQYF. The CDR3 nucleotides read TGTGCCAGCAGCATCGGAGGGCCAGATACGCAGTATTTT.

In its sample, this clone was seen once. The CDR3 spells CASNSDAGSSYNEQFF. The CDR3 DNA is TGTGCCAGTAACTCGGATGCGGGGAGCTCCTACAATGAGCAGTTCTTC. The genes are TRBV19 and TRBJ2-1, with D possibly TRBD2 on 6 matching bases. The CDR3 has 16 residues. Germline CDR1 is LNHDA and CDR2 is SQIVND (reference sequence). V was shortened by 7 bases and J by 0 bases, with 16 bases between the two germline ends.

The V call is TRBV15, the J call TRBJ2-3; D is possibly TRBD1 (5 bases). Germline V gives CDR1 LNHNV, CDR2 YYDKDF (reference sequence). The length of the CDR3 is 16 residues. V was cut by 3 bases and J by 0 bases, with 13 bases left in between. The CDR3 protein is CATSSSPRGSTDTQYF. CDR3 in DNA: TGTGCCACCAGCAGTTCACCAAGGGGTAGCACAGATACGCAGTATTTT.

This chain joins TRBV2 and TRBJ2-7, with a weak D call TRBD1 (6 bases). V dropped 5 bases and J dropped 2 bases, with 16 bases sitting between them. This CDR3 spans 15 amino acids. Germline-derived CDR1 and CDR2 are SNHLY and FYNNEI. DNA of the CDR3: TGTGCCAGCAGTCCAGGGGACGGAATAACCTACGAGCAGTACTTC. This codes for CASSPGDGITYEQYF.

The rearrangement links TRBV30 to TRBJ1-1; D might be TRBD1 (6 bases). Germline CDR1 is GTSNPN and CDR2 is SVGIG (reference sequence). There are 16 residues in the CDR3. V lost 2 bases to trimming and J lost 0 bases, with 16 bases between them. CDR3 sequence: CAWSPMPRGLNTEAFF. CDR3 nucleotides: TGTGCCTGGAGTCCGATGCCCAGGGGACTGAACACTGAAGCTTTCTTT.

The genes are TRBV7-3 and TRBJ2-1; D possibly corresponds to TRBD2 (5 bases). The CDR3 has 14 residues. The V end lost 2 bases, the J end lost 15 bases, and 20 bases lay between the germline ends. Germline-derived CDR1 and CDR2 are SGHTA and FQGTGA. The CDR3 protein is CASSLEIGVPALFF. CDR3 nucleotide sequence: TGTGCCAGCAGCTTAGAGATCGGGGTACCAGCTCTGTTCTTC. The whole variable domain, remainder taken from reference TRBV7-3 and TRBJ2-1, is GAGVSQTPSNKVTEKGKYVELRCDPISGHTALYWYRQSLGQGPEFLIYFQGTGAADDSGLPNDRFFAVRPEGSVSTLKIQRTERGDSAVYLCASSLEIGVPALFFGPGTRLTVL.

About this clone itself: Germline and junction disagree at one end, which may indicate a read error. The CDR3 loop reads CASSLTGSTVAFF. The CDR3 nucleotides are TGTGCCAGCAGCTTAACAGGGAGCACTGTAGCTTTCTTT. V is TRBV7-9 and J is TRBJ1-1; D possibly corresponds to TRBD1 (6 bases). The germline CDR1 and CDR2 sequences are SEHNR and FQNEAQ (reference sequence). This CDR3 is 13 amino acids long.

The CDR3 DNA sequence: TGTGCCAGCAGACCCCAGCGGTTGGAGAACACTGAAGCTTTCTTT. This encodes CASRPQRLENTEAFF. The chain joins TRBV27 to TRBJ1-1; D is uncertain. V shed 6 bases and J shed 1 base, with 15 bases lying between them. CDR3 length: 15 amino acids. Germline CDR1 and CDR2: MNHEY and SMNVEV (reference sequence).

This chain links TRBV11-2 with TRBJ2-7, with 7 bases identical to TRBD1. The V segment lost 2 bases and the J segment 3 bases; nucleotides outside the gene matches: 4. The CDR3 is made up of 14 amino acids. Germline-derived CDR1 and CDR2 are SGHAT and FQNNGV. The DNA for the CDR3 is TGTGCCAGCAGCTTATCGGGACAGCTCTACGAGCAGTACTTC. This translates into CASSLSGQLYEQYF. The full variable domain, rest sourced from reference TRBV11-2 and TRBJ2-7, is EAGVAQSPRYKIIEKRQSVAFWCNPISGHATLYWYQQILGQGPKLLIQFQNNGVVDDSQLPKDRFSAERLKGVDSTLKIQPAKLEDSAVYLCASSLSGQLYEQYFGPGTRLTVT.

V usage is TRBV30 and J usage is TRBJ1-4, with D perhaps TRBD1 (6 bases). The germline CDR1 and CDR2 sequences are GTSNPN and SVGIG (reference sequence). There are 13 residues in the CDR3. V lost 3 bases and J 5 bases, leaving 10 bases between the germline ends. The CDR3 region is CAWRRTVNEKLFF. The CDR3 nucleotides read TGTGCCTGGAGGAGGACAGTCAATGAAAAACTGTTTTTT.

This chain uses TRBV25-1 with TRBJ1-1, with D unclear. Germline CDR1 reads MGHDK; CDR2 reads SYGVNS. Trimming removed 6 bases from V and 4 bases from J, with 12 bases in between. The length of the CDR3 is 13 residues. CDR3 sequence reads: CASSHTRSTEAFF. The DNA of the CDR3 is TGTGCCAGCAGCCATACTAGAAGCACTGAAGCTTTCTTT.

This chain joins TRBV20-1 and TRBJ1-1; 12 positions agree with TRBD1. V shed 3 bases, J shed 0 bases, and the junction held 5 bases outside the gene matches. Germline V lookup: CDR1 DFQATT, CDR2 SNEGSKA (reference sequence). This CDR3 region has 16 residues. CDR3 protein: CSASPGTGGMNTEAFF. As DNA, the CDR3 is TGCAGTGCTAGTCCCGGGACAGGGGGCATGAACACTGAAGCTTTCTTT.

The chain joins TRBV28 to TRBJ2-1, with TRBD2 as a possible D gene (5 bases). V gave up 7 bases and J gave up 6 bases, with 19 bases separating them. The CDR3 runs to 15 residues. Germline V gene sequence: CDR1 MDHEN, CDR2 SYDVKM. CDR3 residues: CASNSPAGHLNEQFF. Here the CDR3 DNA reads TGTGCCAGCAACTCCCCTGCGGGCCACCTCAATGAGCAGTTCTTC.

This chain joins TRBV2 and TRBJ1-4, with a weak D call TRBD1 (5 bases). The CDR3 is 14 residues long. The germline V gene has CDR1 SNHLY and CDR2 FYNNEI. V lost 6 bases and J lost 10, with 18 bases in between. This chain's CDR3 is CASRPGGGPVKLFF. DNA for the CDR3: TGTGCCAGCAGGCCGGGGGGAGGTCCGGTAAAACTGTTTTTT.

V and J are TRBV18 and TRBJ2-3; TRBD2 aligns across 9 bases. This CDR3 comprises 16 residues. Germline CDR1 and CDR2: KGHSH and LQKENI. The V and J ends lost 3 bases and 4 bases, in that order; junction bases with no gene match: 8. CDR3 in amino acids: CASSPLSGSNPDTQYF. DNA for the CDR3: TGTGCCAGCTCACCGCTTAGCGGGAGTAACCCAGATACGCAGTATTTT.

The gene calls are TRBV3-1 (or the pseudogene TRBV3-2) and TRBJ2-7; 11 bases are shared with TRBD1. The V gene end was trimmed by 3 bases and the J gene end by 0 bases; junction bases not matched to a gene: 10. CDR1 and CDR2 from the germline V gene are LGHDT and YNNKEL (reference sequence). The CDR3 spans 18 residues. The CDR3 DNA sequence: TGTGCCAGCAGCCATCCCAGGGCTGGGACAGGGGGCTCCTACGAGCAGTACTTC. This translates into CASSHPRAGTGGSYEQYF.

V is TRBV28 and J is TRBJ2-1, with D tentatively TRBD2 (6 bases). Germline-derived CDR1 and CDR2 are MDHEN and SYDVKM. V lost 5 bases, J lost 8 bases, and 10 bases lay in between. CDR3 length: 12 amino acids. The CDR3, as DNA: TGTGCCAGCAGTAGCGGGTGGGATGAGCAGTTCTTC. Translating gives CASSSGWDEQFF.

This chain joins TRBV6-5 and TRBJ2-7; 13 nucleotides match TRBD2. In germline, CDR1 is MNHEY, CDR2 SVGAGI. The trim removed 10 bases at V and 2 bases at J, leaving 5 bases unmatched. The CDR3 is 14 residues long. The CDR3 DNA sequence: TGTGCCACCAGAGGACTAGCGGGAGCCTACGAGCAGTACGTC. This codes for CATRGLAGAYEQYV.

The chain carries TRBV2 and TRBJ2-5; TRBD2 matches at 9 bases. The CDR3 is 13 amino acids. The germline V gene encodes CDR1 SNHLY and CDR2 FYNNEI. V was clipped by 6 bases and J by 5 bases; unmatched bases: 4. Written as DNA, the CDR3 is TGTGCCAGCAGCCTAGCGGGATGGGAGACCCAGTACTTC. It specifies CASSLAGWETQYF.

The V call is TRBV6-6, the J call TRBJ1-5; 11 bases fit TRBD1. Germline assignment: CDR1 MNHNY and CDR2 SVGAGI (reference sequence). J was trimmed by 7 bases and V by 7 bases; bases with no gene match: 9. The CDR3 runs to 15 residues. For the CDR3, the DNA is TGTGCCAGCAACTACGGACAGGGGGCGGGCCAGCCCCAGCATTTT. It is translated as CASNYGQGAGQPQHF.

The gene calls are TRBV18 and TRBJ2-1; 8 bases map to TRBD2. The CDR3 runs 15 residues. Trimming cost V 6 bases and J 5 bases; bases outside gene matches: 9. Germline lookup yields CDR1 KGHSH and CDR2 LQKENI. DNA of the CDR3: TGTGCCAGCTCTACCCGGGAGGGCCAAAACAATGAGCAGTTCTTC. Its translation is CASSTREGQNNEQFF.

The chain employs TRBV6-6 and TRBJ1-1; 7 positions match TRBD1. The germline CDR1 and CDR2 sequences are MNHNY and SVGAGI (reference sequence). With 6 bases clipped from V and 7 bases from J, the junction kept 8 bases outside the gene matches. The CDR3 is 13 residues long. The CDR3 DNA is TGTGCCAGCAGCACTACAGGGGCTCTTGAAGCTTTCTTT. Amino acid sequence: CASSTTGALEAFF.

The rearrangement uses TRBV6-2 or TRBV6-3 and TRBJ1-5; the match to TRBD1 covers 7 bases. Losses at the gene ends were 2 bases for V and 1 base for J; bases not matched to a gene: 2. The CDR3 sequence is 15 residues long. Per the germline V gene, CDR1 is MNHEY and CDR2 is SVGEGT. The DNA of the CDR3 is TGTGCCAGCAGTTACACAGGGGAGAGCAATCAGCCCCAGCATTTT. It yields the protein CASSYTGESNQPQHF.

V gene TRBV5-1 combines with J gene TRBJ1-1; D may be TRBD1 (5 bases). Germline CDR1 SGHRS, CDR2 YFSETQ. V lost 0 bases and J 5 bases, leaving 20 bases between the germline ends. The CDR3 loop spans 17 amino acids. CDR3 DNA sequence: TGCGCCAGCAGCTTGGAAGGGGCGGGGAGGATTTGGACTGAAGCTTTCTTT. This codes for CASSLEGAGRIWTEAFF.

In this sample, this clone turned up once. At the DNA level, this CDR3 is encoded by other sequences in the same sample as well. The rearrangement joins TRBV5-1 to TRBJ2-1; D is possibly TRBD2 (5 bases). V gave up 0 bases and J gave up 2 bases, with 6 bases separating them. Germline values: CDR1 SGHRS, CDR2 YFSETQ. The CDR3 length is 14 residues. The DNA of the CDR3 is TGCGCCAGCAGCTTGGACGGGACCTACAATGAGCAGTTCTTC. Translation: CASSLDGTYNEQFF.

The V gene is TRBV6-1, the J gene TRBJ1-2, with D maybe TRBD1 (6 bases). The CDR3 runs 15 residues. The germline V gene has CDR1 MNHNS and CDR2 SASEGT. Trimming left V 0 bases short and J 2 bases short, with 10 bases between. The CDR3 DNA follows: TGTGCCAGCAGTGAAGCAACAGGGAAGAACTATGGCTACACCTTC. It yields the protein CASSEATGKNYGYTF.

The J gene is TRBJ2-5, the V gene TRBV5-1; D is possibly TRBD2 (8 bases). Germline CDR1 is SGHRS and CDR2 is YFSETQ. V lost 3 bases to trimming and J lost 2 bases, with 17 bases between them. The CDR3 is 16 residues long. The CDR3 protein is CASSSGGTVVQETQYF. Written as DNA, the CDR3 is TGCGCCAGCAGCTCGGGGGGGACAGTGGTTCAAGAGACCCAGTACTTC.